These 10 T cell receptor beta chains were sequenced from one sample in a study of blood T cell dynamics during melanoma immunotherapy (dated by TCRdb to the early 2020s). Preparation of the library involved the immunoSEQ multiplex PCR assay. In TCRdb, the immuneACCESS table is reduced to in-frame sequences with V and J assigned. These tables do not hold every clone; where another copy was compared, an unresolved V gene accounts for under half, and the others remain unexplained. This sample has roughly 29,000 clones in its table, and roughly 84% of those were observed once. The top ten constitute about 9.4% of the sample. The time point label corresponds to: week 3, after first cycle of checkpoint inhibitor. Source: blood, taken from a patient treated with checkpoint blockade. These receptors came from a human donor with melanoma.

The V and J genes are TRBV19 and TRBJ1-2, with 8 bases aligning to TRBD1. Germline CDR1 and CDR2: LNHDA and SQIVND (reference sequence). CDR3 length equals 12 residues. With 6 bases clipped from V and 4 bases from J, the junction kept 1 base outside the gene matches. Written as DNA, the CDR3 is TGTGCCAGTAGGACAGGGGCCTATGGCTACACCTTC. It is translated as CASRTGAYGYTF.

The chain employs TRBV5-1 and TRBJ1-1; D remains unclear. Trimming stripped 6 bases from V and 7 bases from J, with 16 bases between. Germline assignment: CDR1 SGHRS and CDR2 YFSETQ. The CDR3 extends over 13 amino acids. The CDR3 here is CASKVGVYGEAFF. The CDR3 coding sequence is TGCGCCAGCAAAGTAGGAGTCTACGGTGAAGCTTTCTTT.

The gene calls are TRBV11-2 and TRBJ2-7, with D maybe TRBD1 (7 bases). Trimming shortened V by 1 base and J by 3 bases, and 13 bases separated the two germline ends. The CDR3 has 15 residues. Per the germline V gene, CDR1 is SGHAT and CDR2 is FQNNGV. The DNA of the CDR3 is TGTGCCAGCAGCTTAGGTCCTCAGGGGGGCTACGAGCAGTACTTC. It encodes CASSLGPQGGYEQYF.

J is TRBJ2-5 and V is TRBV9; tentative D call: TRBD2 (6 bases). The CDR3 covers 13 residues. CDR1 SGDLS and CDR2 YYNGEE come from the germline V gene. V shed 4 bases and J shed 5 bases, with 12 bases lying between them. DNA of the CDR3: TGTGCCAGCAGCCTGGGTCTAGCGGAGACCCAGTACTTC. Protein sequence: CASSLGLAETQYF.

The rearrangement uses TRBV5-5 and TRBJ1-4; TRBD1 matches at 7 bases. CDR3 size: 15 residues. Trimming took 3 bases from V and 7 from J; bases not matched to a gene: 9. The V gene's germline CDR1 is SGHKS and CDR2 YYEKEE (reference sequence). CDR3 amino acids: CASSSAGGLGEKLFF. The CDR3 nucleotides are TGTGCCAGCAGCTCGGCAGGGGGGCTGGGTGAAAAACTGTTTTTT.

The chain uses TRBV11-3 and TRBJ2-5; D may be TRBD1 (5 bases). In germline, CDR1 is SGHNT, CDR2 YENEEA. Trimming cost V 5 bases and J 3 bases, with 10 bases left between them. This CDR3 has 13 amino acids. This chain's CDR3 is CASSARVKETQYF. CDR3 in DNA: TGTGCCAGCAGCGCCAGGGTTAAAGAGACCCAGTACTTC.

J is TRBJ2-7 and V is TRBV11-3; D possibly uses TRBD1 or TRBD2 (5 bases each). The CDR3 extends over 13 amino acids. Trimming cost V 5 bases and J 3 bases, with 11 bases left between them. The germline V gene encodes CDR1 SGHNT and CDR2 YENEEA. CDR3 sequence: CASSPRDGYEQYF. In DNA, the CDR3 is TGTGCCAGCAGCCCCCGGGACGGCTACGAGCAGTACTTC.

V usage is TRBV27 and J usage is TRBJ1-1; no definite D call. The V end lost 3 bases, the J end lost 1 base, and 6 bases lay between the germline ends. The CDR3 sequence is 13 residues long. The V gene's germline CDR1 is MNHEY and CDR2 SMNVEV (reference sequence). CDR3 bases: TGTGCCAGCAGTTTTAACGAGAACACTGAAGCTTTCTTT. Amino acids: CASSFNENTEAFF.

The chain is built from TRBV5-6 and TRBJ1-1; D might be TRBD1 (5 bases). The CDR3 covers 14 residues. The V and J ends lost 3 bases and 2 bases respectively, with 11 bases between them. Germline V lookup: CDR1 SGHDT, CDR2 YYEEEE. This chain's CDR3 is CASSWPGGNTEAFF. The CDR3 nucleotides read TGTGCCAGCAGCTGGCCGGGGGGAAACACTGAAGCTTTCTTT.

This sequence joins TRBV6-4 and TRBJ1-5; possible D gene TRBD1, 6 bases. The CDR3 has 13 residues. Trimming removed 3 bases at V and 3 bases at J, with 6 bases between. CDR1 and CDR2 from the germline V gene are MRHNA and SNTAGT. The CDR3 coding sequence is TGTGCCAGCAGTGAGGGGGCCAATCAGCCCCAGCATTTT. Protein product: CASSEGANQPQHF.